The next 25 T cell receptor beta chains were all read from a single sample in a study of blood T cell repertoires in COVID-19. Profiled with immunoSEQ multiplex PCR; TCRdb holds only in-frame clones, not every one. Among 90,000 to 130,000 clones listed, more than 75% were seen once. Sequencing input: peripheral blood. These receptors were taken from a woman aged 50 to 65 with acute or convalescent COVID-19.

The rearrangement links TRBV19 to TRBJ1-2; 11 bases are a match to TRBD1. This CDR3 contains 14 residues. CDR1 is LNHDA, CDR2 SQIVND, per germline (reference sequence). The V and J ends lost 4 bases and 6 bases, in that order; junction bases with no gene match: 4. In nucleotides, the CDR3 is TGTGCCAGTAGTAGGGGACAGGGGGATCATGGCTACACCTTC. Protein: CASSRGQGDHGYTF.

This chain joins TRBV13 and TRBJ2-2; D uncertain. Trimming removed 4 bases at V and 5 bases at J, with 5 bases between. Looked up from germline, CDR1 is PRHDT and CDR2 is FYEKMQ (reference sequence). The CDR3 has 12 residues. CDR3 sequence: CASSSLTGELFF. The CDR3 DNA is TGTGCCAGCAGCTCCCTTACCGGGGAGCTGTTTTTT.

The V and J genes are TRBV6-6 and TRBJ1-2, with TRBD1 as a possible D gene (6 bases). The CDR3 is 14 residues long. From germline, CDR1 is MNHNY and CDR2 SVGAGI (reference sequence). Trimming shortened V by 7 bases and J by 3 bases, and 15 bases separated the two germline ends. This CDR3 reads CASTPGEGHYGYTF. The CDR3 DNA reads TGTGCCAGCACCCCAGGGGAGGGACACTATGGCTACACCTTC.

The chain couples TRBV5-8 to TRBJ2-1; weak D call: TRBD2 (5 bases). This CDR3 has 14 residues. Trimming shortened V by 0 bases and J by 5 bases, and 9 bases separated the two germline ends. Germline V gene sequence: CDR1 SGHTS, CDR2 YDEGEE. Here the CDR3 DNA reads TGTGCCAGCAGCTTGGGTCACGGGGACAATGAGCAGTTCTTC. This encodes CASSLGHGDNEQFF.

The chain has TRBV4-1 and TRBJ2-3, with TRBD2 matching over 7 bases. The CDR3 is 12 residues long. Per the germline V gene, CDR1 is MGHRA and CDR2 is YSYEKL. V shed 0 bases, J shed 10 bases, and the junction held 1 base outside the gene matches. The CDR3 sequence is CASSQDGLAQYF. The DNA for the CDR3 is TGCGCCAGCAGCCAAGATGGACTAGCGCAGTATTTT.

V gene TRBV5-6 combines with J gene TRBJ2-3, with 8 bases fitting TRBD1. CDR3 length: 16 residues. The V gene end was trimmed by 4 bases and the J gene end by 2 bases; junction bases not matched to a gene: 9. The germline V gene has CDR1 SGHDT and CDR2 YYEEEE. CDR3 protein: CASSTGTGSSTDTQYF. The CDR3 DNA sequence: TGTGCCAGCAGCACCGGGACAGGATCGTCCACAGATACGCAGTATTTT.

This sequence joins TRBV7-9 and TRBJ1-6; D possibly corresponds to TRBD1 (5 bases). Per germline, CDR1 SEHNR and CDR2 FQNEAQ (reference sequence). The CDR3 covers 13 residues. The V end was cut by 5 bases, the J end by 8 bases, with 10 bases between. The CDR3 region is CASSPREDSPLHF. Here the CDR3 DNA reads TGTGCCAGCAGCCCCAGGGAGGATTCACCCCTCCACTTT.

J is TRBJ2-3 and V is TRBV6-5, with 13 bases matching TRBD2. This CDR3 is built from 15 residues. The germline V gene encodes CDR1 MNHEY and CDR2 SVGAGI. V trimming: 4 bases; J trimming: 13 bases; junction bases outside the gene matches: 11. The CDR3 coding sequence is TGTGCCAGCAGTTCGCGGACTAGCGGGAGCCGAAGGGAGTATTTT. It codes for CASSSRTSGSRREYF.

The chain carries TRBV24-1 and TRBJ2-1, with TRBD1 matching 8 bases. V lost 4 bases and J lost 0; bases outside the gene matches: 4. Germline CDR1 and CDR2: KGHDR and SFDVKD. The CDR3 runs 16 residues. CDR3 DNA sequence: TGTGCCACCAGTGAACCTACAGGGGGCTCCTACAATGAGCAGTTCTTC. This gives the protein CATSEPTGGSYNEQFF.

Of note for this clone: One end of the junction does not line up with germline, which may come from a read error. The chain joins TRBV27 to TRBJ2-3; 11 bases are shared with TRBD2. Germline values: CDR1 MNHEY, CDR2 SMNVEV (reference sequence). The CDR3 runs 15 residues. The CDR3 reads CASCLAGGGTDTQYF. CDR3 nucleotide sequence: TGTGCCAGCTGTTTAGCGGGAGGGGGTACAGATACGCAGTATTTT.

The CDR3 bases are TGCGCCAGCAGCTTGGGGGCGGGGCCCCTAGGGGAGCAGTACTTC. The encoded protein is CASSLGAGPLGEQYF. This chain joins TRBV5-1 and TRBJ2-7; perhaps TRBD2 as D (6 bases). Trimming pared 0 bases from V and 7 bases from J, leaving 17 bases between. Germline V gene lookup returns CDR1 SGHRS and CDR2 YFSETQ. This CDR3 comprises 15 residues.

This clone appeared a single time. This sequence joins TRBV15 and TRBJ2-1; TRBD2 matches at 10 bases. CDR1 and CDR2 (germline): LNHNV, YYDKDF (reference sequence). The J segment lost 7 bases and the V segment lost 0 bases, leaving 3 bases of the junction unmatched. The CDR3 runs to 15 residues. CDR3 residues: CATSRDGLAVNEQFF. CDR3 DNA sequence: TGTGCCACCAGCAGAGATGGACTAGCGGTAAATGAGCAGTTCTTC.

As concerns this clone: The sample contains more than one DNA sequence encoding this CDR3. V and J are TRBV6-5 and TRBJ1-1; D remains ambiguous. V was shortened by 5 bases and J by 1 base, with 8 bases between the two germline ends. The germline V gene encodes CDR1 MNHEY and CDR2 SVGAGI. This CDR3 is 13 amino acids long. CDR3 nucleotides: TGTGCCAGCAGTCCCACGCGGAACACTGAAGCTTTCTTT. The encoded protein is CASSPTRNTEAFF.

The rearrangement links TRBV28 to TRBJ1-5; D remains ambiguous. CDR1 is MDHEN and CDR2 is SYDVKM in the germline V gene. Trimming cost V 5 bases and J 9 bases, with 14 bases left between them. This CDR3 contains 13 residues. CDR3: CASSASPEGPQHF. CDR3 bases: TGTGCCAGCAGTGCCAGTCCTGAGGGGCCCCAGCATTTT.

The chain employs TRBV28 and TRBJ1-1; the match to TRBD1 covers 8 bases. Germline V gives CDR1 MDHEN, CDR2 SYDVKM. V gave up 5 bases and J gave up 0 bases; unmatched junction bases: 8. There are 16 residues in the CDR3. The DNA for the CDR3 is TGTGCCAGCAGTCCCCACAGGGGGACTTTGAACACTGAAGCTTTCTTT. Amino acid sequence: CASSPHRGTLNTEAFF.

On this clone: A junction end diverges from the germline sequence, so it may reflect a read error. This rearrangement joins TRBV24-1 to TRBJ1-5; a possible D gene is TRBD1 (6 bases). This CDR3 has 14 amino acids. Germline V lookup: CDR1 KGHDR, CDR2 SFDVKD. The DNA of the CDR3 is TGTGCCTCCAGCCGAGGGGGAAGCAATCAGCCCCAGCATTTT. It translates to CASSRGGSNQPQHF.

This clone occurred a few times. The chain couples TRBV5-4 to TRBJ2-2, with 7 nucleotides matching TRBD1. Germline V gene sequence: CDR1 SGHNT, CDR2 YYREEE (reference sequence). Trimming at V came to 0 bases and at J to 5 bases, leaving 4 bases not matched to a gene. The CDR3 is 15 amino acids. CDR3 in DNA: TGTGCCAGCAGCTTGGTCGGGACAGCGACCGGGGAGCTGTTTTTT. This translates into CASSLVGTATGELFF.

The rearrangement links TRBV19 to TRBJ2-6, with 9 bases that match TRBD1. The CDR3 is made up of 18 amino acids. CDR1 and CDR2 from the germline V gene are LNHDA and SQIVND (reference sequence). Trimming cost V 2 bases and J 0 bases; bases outside gene matches: 5. CDR3 nucleotide sequence: TGTGCCAGTAGTATAATTGGACAGGGGATCTCTGGGGCCAACGTCCTGACTTTC. It is translated as CASSIIGQGISGANVLTF.

The chain uses TRBV7-2 and TRBJ2-7; TRBD2 matches 9 bases. Germline V gene sequence: CDR1 SGHTA, CDR2 FQGNSA. The CDR3 is 16 residues long. V dropped 2 bases and J dropped 5; count of bases not matched to a gene: 10. The CDR3 here is CASSLRGGGLAHEQYF. CDR3 in DNA: TGTGCCAGCAGCTTAAGGGGCGGGGGACTAGCCCACGAGCAGTACTTC.

V usage is TRBV10-3 and J usage is TRBJ1-1; possible D gene TRBD1, 6 bases. CDR3 length: 13 amino acids. V was clipped by 6 bases and J by 0 bases, with 8 bases between them. CDR1 is ENHRY and CDR2 is SYGVKD in the germline V gene. The CDR3 nucleotides are TGTGCCATCAGGGACAGCCTGAACACTGAAGCTTTCTTT. Encoded protein: CAIRDSLNTEAFF.

This rearrangement joins TRBV30 to TRBJ1-3; 10 positions match TRBD1. Looked up from germline, CDR1 is GTSNPN and CDR2 is SVGIG (reference sequence). V shed 2 bases, J shed 7 bases, and the junction held 8 bases outside the gene matches. CDR3 length equals 15 residues. The CDR3 protein is CAWSYRQGARNTIYF. The CDR3 DNA sequence: TGTGCCTGGAGTTACAGACAGGGGGCTAGGAACACCATATATTTT. Combining the CDR3 with reference TRBV30 and TRBJ1-3 gives the whole variable domain SQTIHQWPATLVQPVGSPLSLECTVEGTSNPNLYWYRQAAGRGLQLLFYSVGIGQISSEVPQNLSASRPQDRQFILSSKKLLLSDSGFYLCAWSYRQGARNTIYFGEGSWLTVV.

In this sample, this clone turned up once. V usage is TRBV9 and J usage is TRBJ2-5; 10 bases agree with TRBD2. V shed 3 bases, J shed 5 bases, and the junction held 13 bases outside the gene matches. CDR1 SGDLS and CDR2 YYNGEE come from the germline V gene. This CDR3 region has 17 residues. For the CDR3, the DNA is TGTGCCAGCAGCGCCCGACACTCTAGCGGGGGCCGTGAGACCCAGTACTTC. Encoded protein: CASSARHSSGGRETQYF.

This rearrangement joins TRBV7-2 to TRBJ2-5, with TRBD1 matching over 11 bases. The length of the CDR3 is 17 residues. Looked up from germline, CDR1 is SGHTA and CDR2 is FQGNSA. The ends lost 0 bases at V and 5 bases at J; junction bases unmatched: 8. CDR3 DNA sequence: TGTGCCAGCAGCTTAGCGCTTGGACAGGGGGCATTTGAGACCCAGTACTTC. Protein sequence: CASSLALGQGAFETQYF.

This sequence joins TRBV24-1 and TRBJ2-5; D possibly corresponds to TRBD2 (5 bases). CDR3 length equals 15 residues. V lost 4 bases and J 0 bases, leaving 11 bases between the germline ends. From germline, CDR1 is KGHDR and CDR2 SFDVKD. The CDR3 nucleotides are TGTGCCACCAGTGAGTCCGACGGGAACCAAGAGACCCAGTACTTC. Translation gives CATSESDGNQETQYF.

This sequence joins TRBV6-5 and TRBJ1-5; 7 bases are a match to TRBD1. The CDR3 runs to 15 residues. V lost 10 bases and J lost 0; bases outside the gene matches: 9. Germline assignment: CDR1 MNHEY and CDR2 SVGAGI. The CDR3 DNA reads as TGTGCCACACGACAGGGAAGCAGTAGCAATCAGCCCCAGCATTTT. This codes for CATRQGSSSNQPQHF.